One sample yielded the 24 T cell receptor beta chains listed below, sequenced in a study of long-term antiretroviral therapy in people with HIV. Runs used v3.0 of the immunoSEQ assay and were done at survey level. The protocol was immunoSEQ multiplex PCR, while the TCRdb copy is restricted to in-frame clones and leaves out a portion. The data contain 34,000 or so clones, roughly 84% of them singletons. The sample in question was unsorted PBMCs, obtained roughly 2.8 years before starting antiretroviral therapy. These receptors came from a woman aged 25-40 years with HIV.

This chain joins TRBV10-2 and TRBJ2-7; TRBD1 is a possible D gene (6 bases). This CDR3 has 12 residues. Germline V lookup: CDR1 WSHSY, CDR2 SAAADI. V was trimmed by 2 bases and J by 6 bases, leaving 8 bases between them. The CDR3 DNA is TGCGCCAGCAGTGAGCAGGGGATCGAGCAGTACGTC. Its protein is CASSEQGIEQYV.

This chain joins TRBV6-1 and TRBJ2-7, with a weak D call TRBD2 (5 bases). Germline V gene data show CDR1 as MNHNS and CDR2 as SASEGT. The germline V and J ends were trimmed by 4 bases and 6 bases, with 10 bases remaining between them. This CDR3 spans 12 amino acids. The CDR3 DNA is TGTGCCAGCAGTGCCACTAGAGCCGAGCAGTACGTC. It yields the protein CASSATRAEQYV.

The chain combines TRBV12-5 with TRBJ1-1; perhaps TRBD1 as D (6 bases). The CDR3 loop spans 15 amino acids. The V gene's germline CDR1 is LGHNT and CDR2 FRNRAP. V lost 5 bases, J lost 1 base, and 14 bases lay in between. CDR3 region: CASGPRDKRNTEAFF. For the CDR3, the DNA is TGTGCTAGTGGTCCCCGGGACAAGAGGAACACTGAAGCTTTCTTT.

This chain uses TRBV15 with TRBJ2-2; D may be TRBD1 or TRBD2 (5 bases each). V gave up 0 bases and J gave up 6 bases, with 8 bases separating them. This CDR3 has 14 residues. Germline CDR1 and CDR2: LNHNV and YYDKDF (reference sequence). Written as DNA, the CDR3 is TGTGCCACCAGCAGAGATCGGGGCCCCGGGGAGCTGTTTTTT. Translated: CATSRDRGPGELFF.

V and J are TRBV7-9 and TRBJ1-5; maybe TRBD1 (5 bases). This CDR3 region has 14 residues. V was cut by 5 bases and J by 4 bases, with 12 bases left in between. Germline values: CDR1 SEHNR, CDR2 FQNEAQ (reference sequence). The CDR3 here is CASSGAGENQPQHF. DNA for the CDR3: TGTGCCAGCAGCGGAGCGGGGGAGAATCAGCCCCAGCATTTT.

The chain recombines TRBV11-3 with TRBJ2-6; no clear D gene. The V end lost 7 bases, the J end lost 0 bases, and 13 bases lay between the germline ends. This CDR3 contains 16 residues. CDR1 is SGHNT and CDR2 is YENEEA in the germline V gene. CDR3 amino acids: CASKFFPTSGANVLTF. DNA of the CDR3: TGTGCCAGCAAGTTTTTTCCGACCTCTGGGGCCAACGTCCTGACTTTC.

The J gene is TRBJ1-1, the V gene TRBV7-8; D perhaps matches TRBD1 (6 bases). The CDR3 sequence is 14 residues long. Germline CDR1 reads SGHVS; CDR2 reads FQNEAQ. The V and J ends lost 2 bases and 1 base respectively, with 8 bases between them. CDR3 amino acids: CASSLLGGNTEAFF. CDR3 in DNA: TGTGCCAGCAGCTTATTAGGGGGGAACACTGAAGCTTTCTTT.

J is TRBJ1-1 and V is TRBV5-1; 9 bases align to TRBD1. CDR3 length: 17 residues. The germline V gene has CDR1 SGHRS and CDR2 YFSETQ. V trimming: 2 bases; J trimming: 0 bases; junction bases outside the gene matches: 8. CDR3 bases: TGCGCCAGCAGCTTTCGGACAGGGGATAAGATGAACACTGAAGCTTTCTTT. This encodes CASSFRTGDKMNTEAFF.

The gene calls are TRBV6-5 and TRBJ2-4, with D possibly matching TRBD2 (5 bases). Trimming removed 8 bases from V and 0 bases from J, with 11 bases in between. This CDR3 is built from 14 residues. In germline, CDR1 is MNHEY, CDR2 SVGAGI. CDR3 sequence reads: CASGERVAKNIQYF. The CDR3 DNA is TGTGCCAGCGGGGAGAGAGTAGCCAAAAACATTCAGTACTTC.

The gene calls are TRBV14 and TRBJ2-4; 14 bases line up with TRBD2. The germline gives CDR1 SGHDN, CDR2 FVKESK. This CDR3 has 20 residues. V lost 5 bases and J lost 3; bases outside the gene matches: 15. The CDR3 bases are TGTGCCAGCAGCGCAGGGGGACTAGCGGGGGCCCGAGAGGGCAAAAACATTCAGTACTTC. Protein sequence: CASSAGGLAGAREGKNIQYF.

The rearrangement links TRBV6-1 to TRBJ1-2; TRBD1 might be the D (5 bases). This CDR3 has 13 amino acids. Germline V CDR1 and CDR2: MNHNS, SASEGT. Trimming took off 7 bases at V and 7 bases at J, with 16 bases between the two ends. CDR3 DNA: TGTGCCAGCACCAAAGGCAGGGTGTCTGGCTACACCTTC. Its translation: CASTKGRVSGYTF.

The chain carries TRBV4-1 and TRBJ1-1, with TRBD1 matching 7 bases. The CDR3 runs to 14 residues. V lost 3 bases to trimming and J lost 4 bases; unmatched junction nucleotides: 5. Looked up from germline, CDR1 is MGHRA and CDR2 is YSYEKL. CDR3 bases: TGCGCCAGCAGCCAGGAACAGGGGCCCACTGAAGCTTTCTTT. Translating gives CASSQEQGPTEAFF.

This sequence joins TRBV2 and TRBJ2-5; 7 nucleotides align to TRBD1. In germline, CDR1 is SNHLY, CDR2 FYNNEI. Germline trimming cut 2 bases from V and 4 bases from J; bases unmatched to any gene: 4. The CDR3 spans 14 residues. The CDR3 coding sequence is TGTGCCAGCAGTGAAACAGGGGTCGCAGAGACCCAGTACTTC. Encoded protein: CASSETGVAETQYF.

This chain links TRBV6-1 with TRBJ2-3; D gene ambiguous. Trimming removed 4 bases at V and 1 base at J, with 9 bases between. CDR3 length: 14 amino acids. Germline V gives CDR1 MNHNS, CDR2 SASEGT. The CDR3 bases are TGTGCCAGCAGTGTTCGCGGAGGCACAGATACGCAGTATTTT. It specifies CASSVRGGTDTQYF.

This clone has just one count. The chain employs TRBV9 and TRBJ2-3; 8 bases align to TRBD2. The V gene's germline CDR1 is SGDLS and CDR2 YYNGEE. The junction had 8 bases not matched to a gene; V was cut back by 3 bases and J by 2 bases. The CDR3 consists of 16 residues. The CDR3 here is CASSARGGGNTDTQYF. CDR3 coding DNA: TGTGCCAGCAGCGCCCGGGGCGGGGGGAACACAGATACGCAGTATTTT.

The chain is built from TRBV4-1 and TRBJ1-1; D remains ambiguous. The CDR3 totals 13 residues. The V and J ends lost 1 base and 8 bases respectively, with 11 bases between them. Germline lookup yields CDR1 MGHRA and CDR2 YSYEKL. CDR3 residues: CASSQGQQGEAFF. CDR3 bases: TGCGCCAGCAGCCAAGGGCAGCAAGGGGAAGCTTTCTTT.

This chain connects TRBV5-1 to TRBJ1-4; 10 nucleotides match TRBD1. Germline V gives CDR1 SGHRS, CDR2 YFSETQ. The CDR3 extends over 14 amino acids. Trimming removed 3 bases from V and 6 bases from J; junction bases left unmatched: 2. The CDR3 DNA follows: TGCGCCAGCAGCTCCGGGACAGGGGATGAAAAACTGTTTTTT. Its translation is CASSSGTGDEKLFF. The entire variable domain, with the rest obtained from reference TRBV5-1 and TRBJ1-4, is as follows: KAGVTQTPRYLIKTRGQQVTLSCSPISGHRSVSWYQQTPGQGLQFLFEYFSETQRNKGNFPGRFSGRQFSNSRSEMNVSTLELGDSALYLCASSSGTGDEKLFFGSGTQLSVL.

This clone was recorded a few times. This rearrangement joins TRBV5-8 to TRBJ2-7, with D perhaps being TRBD1 or TRBD2 (5 bases each). The CDR3 has 16 amino acids. Germline loops: CDR1 SGHTS, CDR2 YDEGEE. V lost 1 base, J lost 7 bases, and 21 bases lay in between. Here the CDR3 reads CASSLNIVGPEKEQYF. Here the CDR3 DNA reads TGTGCCAGCAGCTTGAATATCGTGGGACCTGAGAAGGAGCAGTACTTC.

The chain recombines TRBV30 with TRBJ1-2, with D perhaps matching TRBD1 (6 bases). The V gene lost 3 bases and the J gene lost 7 bases, with 12 bases spanning the gap. CDR3 length: 12 residues. The V gene's germline CDR1 is GTSNPN and CDR2 SVGIG (reference sequence). CDR3 protein: CAWRRGFGGYTF. The CDR3 nucleotides read TGTGCCTGGAGAAGGGGGTTCGGTGGCTACACCTTC. The whole variable domain, filled in from reference TRBV30 and TRBJ1-2, reads SQTIHQWPATLVQPVGSPLSLECTVEGTSNPNLYWYRQAAGRGLQLLFYSVGIGQISSEVPQNLSASRPQDRQFILSSKKLLLSDSGFYLCAWRRGFGGYTFGSGTRLTVV.

The chain carries TRBV27 and TRBJ1-6; 7 positions agree with TRBD1. The CDR3 sequence is 13 residues long. V shed 6 bases and J 8 bases; nucleotides not matched to a gene: 4. The germline V gene encodes CDR1 MNHEY and CDR2 SMNVEV (reference sequence). The CDR3 sequence: CASRGGGYSPLHF. CDR3 sequence (DNA): TGTGCCAGCAGGGGAGGGGGCTATTCACCCCTCCACTTT.

The chain links TRBV9 to TRBJ1-2; 12 bases fit TRBD1. V lost 0 bases, J lost 11 bases, and 8 bases stayed unmatched. CDR3 size: 15 residues. From germline, CDR1 is SGDLS and CDR2 YYNGEE. The CDR3 sequence is CASSVASGTGGWYTF. CDR3 DNA: TGTGCCAGCAGCGTAGCCTCAGGGACAGGGGGCTGGTACACCTTC.

V and J are TRBV19 and TRBJ2-7; D possibly matches TRBD1 or TRBD2 (5 bases each). Per the germline V gene, CDR1 is LNHDA and CDR2 is SQIVND (reference sequence). This CDR3 is built from 15 residues. V lost 4 bases to trimming and J lost 4 bases, with 17 bases between them. The CDR3 region has the DNA TGTGCCAGTAGTAGCCCGGGACCCTACAATTACGAGCAGTACTTC. The encoded protein is CASSSPGPYNYEQYF.

The chain joins TRBV27 to TRBJ2-7; TRBD2 aligns across 11 bases. CDR3 length: 16 amino acids. The germline gives CDR1 MNHEY, CDR2 SMNVEV (reference sequence). Losses at the gene ends were 5 bases for V and 7 bases for J; bases not matched to a gene: 13. CDR3 residues: CASSPRPSGTSGEQYF. CDR3 sequence (DNA): TGTGCCAGCAGTCCTAGACCCTCCGGGACTAGCGGAGAGCAGTACTTC.

The chain carries TRBV25-1 and TRBJ2-1; possible D gene TRBD1, 6 bases. Trimming took off 2 bases at V and 4 bases at J, with 18 bases between the two ends. The CDR3 has 17 residues. In germline, CDR1 is MGHDK, CDR2 SYGVNS. CDR3 region: CASSEGSGGQAYNEQFF. CDR3 sequence (DNA): TGTGCCAGCAGTGAAGGTTCTGGGGGACAAGCATACAATGAGCAGTTCTTC.